These 32 T cell receptor beta chains share one sample of origin, sequenced in a study of blood T cell repertoires in COVID-19. Repertoires were generated with immunoSEQ multiplex PCR, while TCRdb's copy carries only in-frame clones and drops some. The table shows 80,000 to 130,000 clones, with 80% to 95% occurring only once. The sample taken for sequencing was peripheral blood. The receptors come from a man aged 70 or older with acute or convalescent COVID-19.

The chain combines TRBV7-2 with TRBJ2-7; 9 nucleotides match TRBD1. V was pared by 5 bases and J by 6 bases, with 8 bases of the junction left unmatched. The CDR3 spans 14 residues. Looked up from germline, CDR1 is SGHTA and CDR2 is FQGNSA. The CDR3 reads CASSLRDRASEQYF. The CDR3, as DNA: TGTGCCAGCAGCCTCCGGGACAGGGCAAGCGAGCAGTACTTC.

The chain joins TRBV10-1 to TRBJ1-2; unclear D gene. CDR1 and CDR2 (germline): WNHNN, SYGVQD (reference sequence). Trimming cost V 6 bases and J 3 bases, with 11 bases left between them. The CDR3 is made up of 13 amino acids. CDR3 DNA: TGCGCCAGCAGCTCTACTGCCCACTATGGCTACACCTTC. Translated: CASSSTAHYGYTF.

V is TRBV2 and J is TRBJ1-2, with no clear D. CDR3 size: 14 residues. CDR1 and CDR2 (germline): SNHLY, FYNNEI. V lost 7 bases and J lost 3, with 15 bases in between. CDR3 in DNA: TGTGCCAGCAATATACCGGGAAAAGACTATGGCTACACCTTC. Amino acids: CASNIPGKDYGYTF.

The rearrangement joins TRBV25-1 to TRBJ1-1; the D is unclear. Germline V gene data show CDR1 as MGHDK and CDR2 as SYGVNS. The length of the CDR3 is 13 residues. Trimming took off 1 base at V and 11 bases at J, with 14 bases between the two ends. The CDR3, as DNA: TGTGCCAGCAGTGAATCCGGGGTCCTTTGGGCTTTCTTT. It is translated as CASSESGVLWAFF.

In this sample, this clone turned up once. V is TRBV3-1 (or the pseudogene TRBV3-2) and J is TRBJ2-5, with 8 bases fitting TRBD2. The CDR3 is 16 amino acids. The trim removed 2 bases at V and 2 bases at J, leaving 7 bases unmatched. In germline, CDR1 is LGHDT, CDR2 YNNKEL (reference sequence). The CDR3 reads CASSQSGSGRQETQYF. DNA for the CDR3: TGTGCCAGCAGCCAATCAGGAAGCGGGAGACAAGAGACCCAGTACTTC.

The gene calls are TRBV27 and TRBJ1-1; D uncertain. V lost 5 bases and J lost 0, with 13 bases in between. CDR3 length: 15 amino acids. CDR1 MNHEY and CDR2 SMNVEV come from the germline V gene (reference sequence). The CDR3 nucleotides are TGTGCCAGCAGTAGGAGGTCCGGGGTGAACACTGAAGCTTTCTTT. It encodes CASSRRSGVNTEAFF.

This sequence joins TRBV11-2 and TRBJ2-1; 16 nucleotides agree with TRBD2. The germline CDR1 and CDR2 sequences are SGHAT and FQNNGV. V dropped 1 base and J dropped 15; count of bases not matched to a gene: 6. The CDR3 totals 15 residues. CDR3 loop: CASSLVGTSGRVLFF. Here the CDR3 DNA reads TGTGCCAGCAGCTTAGTTGGGACTAGCGGGAGGGTATTGTTCTTC. The full variable domain, with the rest looked up from reference TRBV11-2 and TRBJ2-1, is EAGVAQSPRYKIIEKRQSVAFWCNPISGHATLYWYQQILGQGPKLLIQFQNNGVVDDSQLPKDRFSAERLKGVDSTLKIQPAKLEDSAVYLCASSLVGTSGRVLFFGPGTRLTVL.

The chain carries TRBV29-1 and TRBJ2-7; D perhaps matches TRBD1 (6 bases). V gave up 4 bases and J gave up 0 bases, with 10 bases separating them. Germline V gene lookup returns CDR1 SQVTM and CDR2 ANQGSEA. CDR3 length: 13 residues. CDR3 sequence (DNA): TGCAGCGTTGTTCAGGGGACCTCCTACGAGCAGTACTTC. Translating it yields CSVVQGTSYEQYF.

This chain uses TRBV11-2 with TRBJ2-5, with D perhaps matching TRBD2 (6 bases). Trimming took 4 bases from V and 7 from J, leaving 25 bases between them. Germline CDR1 SGHAT, CDR2 FQNNGV. The CDR3 totals 17 residues. CDR3 sequence reads: CASSWGVGRGVRGTQYF. The CDR3 DNA sequence: TGTGCCAGCAGCTGGGGAGTGGGCCGGGGCGTGCGGGGGACCCAGTACTTC.

The chain combines TRBV11-3 with TRBJ1-3; D is ambiguous. The length of the CDR3 is 14 residues. The germline V gene has CDR1 SGHNT and CDR2 YENEEA. V gave up 3 bases and J gave up 6 bases, with 12 bases separating them. CDR3 amino acids: CASSLPGQQNTIYF. The CDR3 bases are TGTGCCAGCAGCTTGCCGGGTCAACAAAACACCATATATTTT.

J is TRBJ2-3 and V is TRBV7-3; 7 bases align to TRBD1. In germline, CDR1 is SGHTA, CDR2 FQGTGA. The CDR3 length is 15 residues. Trimming removed 3 bases from V and 6 bases from J; junction bases left unmatched: 9. The DNA of the CDR3 is TGTGCCAGCAGCTTGACAGGGATCAGCGATGATACGCAGTATTTT. Protein: CASSLTGISDDTQYF.

V usage is TRBV6-5 and J usage is TRBJ2-7, with 10 bases fitting TRBD1. The V and J ends lost 2 bases and 6 bases, in that order; junction bases with no gene match: 10. The CDR3 covers 16 residues. Looked up from germline, CDR1 is MNHEY and CDR2 is SVGAGI. The DNA of the CDR3 is TGTGCCAGCAGTTACCCAGGGACAGGGGCTCTCGCCGAGCAGTACTTC. It encodes CASSYPGTGALAEQYF.

The chain has TRBV3-1 (or the pseudogene TRBV3-2) and TRBJ2-1; 9 bases are a match to TRBD2. Germline V gives CDR1 LGHDT, CDR2 YNNKEL (reference sequence). There are 16 residues in the CDR3. Trimming cost V 4 bases and J 5 bases; bases outside gene matches: 9. This chain's CDR3 is CASSPPPGLAHNEQFF. The CDR3 DNA reads as TGTGCCAGCAGCCCTCCTCCGGGACTAGCCCACAATGAGCAGTTCTTC.

The gene calls are TRBV19 and TRBJ2-2, with unresolved D. V was pared by 5 bases and J by 2 bases, with 15 bases between. Germline CDR1 LNHDA, CDR2 SQIVND (reference sequence). The CDR3 sequence is 16 residues long. The DNA for the CDR3 is TGTGCCAGTAGTCCCCGCATCGGGTTCAACACCGGGGAGCTGTTTTTT. Residues: CASSPRIGFNTGELFF.

J is TRBJ1-6 and V is TRBV11-2; 8 bases agree with TRBD1. The CDR3 has 13 residues. Germline trimming cut 7 bases from V and 9 bases from J; bases unmatched to any gene: 5. The germline V gene encodes CDR1 SGHAT and CDR2 FQNNGV. The CDR3 loop is CASKDRVGSPLHF. As DNA, the CDR3 is TGTGCCAGCAAGGACAGGGTTGGTTCACCCCTCCACTTT.

The chain employs TRBV13 and TRBJ1-2, with 9 positions matching TRBD1. Germline CDR1 is PRHDT and CDR2 is FYEKMQ (reference sequence). This CDR3 is built from 16 residues. Unmatched junction bases numbered 10, after V lost 5 bases and J lost 3 bases. As DNA, the CDR3 is TGTGCCAGCAGCATCGGGACAGGGACCGTACACTATGGCTACACCTTC. Its protein is CASSIGTGTVHYGYTF.

The chain combines TRBV6-5 with TRBJ1-2; possibly TRBD1 for D (5 bases). Trimming pared 7 bases from V and 3 bases from J, leaving 12 bases between. Germline V gene data show CDR1 as MNHEY and CDR2 as SVGAGI. The CDR3 loop spans 13 amino acids. The CDR3 bases are TGTGCCAGCAAGGACAACGCCCACTATGGCTACACCTTC. This sequence encodes CASKDNAHYGYTF.

The chain uses TRBV5-1 and TRBJ2-3, with 11 bases lining up with TRBD2. Germline V lookup: CDR1 SGHRS, CDR2 YFSETQ. J gave up 5 bases and V 3 bases, and 5 bases lay outside the gene matches. The CDR3 contains 15 residues. In nucleotides, the CDR3 is TGCGCCAGCAGCTCCGGGACTAGCGGTTTAGATACGCAGTATTTT. This codes for CASSSGTSGLDTQYF.

The gene calls are TRBV6-4 and TRBJ1-1, with D unclear. Trimming shortened V by 2 bases and J by 0 bases, and 10 bases separated the two germline ends. This CDR3 is built from 15 residues. Germline V gives CDR1 MRHNA, CDR2 SNTAGT. The CDR3 loop is CASSDSYSMNTEAFF. CDR3 nucleotide sequence: TGTGCCAGCAGTGACAGTTATAGTATGAACACTGAAGCTTTCTTT.

The sample holds one count of this clone. V is TRBV6-5 and J is TRBJ1-1; 7 positions match TRBD1. V shed 11 bases and J 4 bases; nucleotides not matched to a gene: 4. This CDR3 is built from 11 residues. CDR1 MNHEY and CDR2 SVGAGI come from the germline V gene. For the CDR3, the DNA is TGTGCCGGGCGACAGGGCACTGAAGCTTTCTTT. Protein: CAGRQGTEAFF.

A remark on this clone: The sample contains more than one DNA sequence encoding this CDR3. The chain is built from TRBV9 and TRBJ2-7; TRBD2 aligns across 9 bases. Germline trimming cut 2 bases from V and 3 bases from J; bases unmatched to any gene: 3. Germline CDR1 is SGDLS and CDR2 is YYNGEE. The CDR3 runs 14 residues. This CDR3 reads CASSVGSGSYEQYF. The DNA of the CDR3 is TGTGCCAGCAGCGTGGGTAGCGGGAGCTACGAGCAGTACTTC.

This chain links TRBV5-4 with TRBJ1-2; 7 bases match TRBD1. Germline V gene lookup returns CDR1 SGHNT and CDR2 YYREEE (reference sequence). CDR3 length equals 12 residues. V lost 4 bases and J lost 8; bases outside the gene matches: 5. The CDR3: CASSPDRAGYTF. The CDR3 DNA reads TGTGCCAGCAGCCCCGACAGGGCAGGCTACACCTTC.

The rearrangement uses TRBV29-1 and TRBJ2-7; no firm D call. Trimming took off 4 bases at V and 2 bases at J, with 12 bases between the two ends. CDR3 length equals 13 residues. In germline, CDR1 is SQVTM, CDR2 ANQGSEA. CDR3 in amino acids: CSVAPGTTYEQYF. The CDR3 nucleotides are TGCAGCGTTGCCCCCGGAACTACCTACGAGCAGTACTTC.

The genes are TRBV23-1 and TRBJ1-1; weak D call: TRBD1 (6 bases). TRBV23-1 is an ORF, and what it does is uncertain. CDR3 length: 13 amino acids. V was pared by 8 bases and J by 3 bases, with 13 bases between. This chain's CDR3 is CASGDTNDTEAFF. For the CDR3, the DNA is TGCGCCAGCGGGGACACAAATGACACTGAAGCTTTCTTT.

V gene TRBV6-6 combines with J gene TRBJ2-7, with TRBD1 as a possible D gene (6 bases). The CDR3 is 14 residues long. Trimming pared 5 bases from V and 6 bases from J, leaving 17 bases between. Germline CDR1 MNHNY, CDR2 SVGAGI (reference sequence). As DNA, the CDR3 is TGTGCCAGCAGTCAGCGACAGGAAAGAGGCGAGCAGTACTTC. Protein sequence: CASSQRQERGEQYF.

V and J are TRBV5-6 and TRBJ2-3, with D tentatively TRBD2 (7 bases). This CDR3 contains 15 residues. Germline assignment: CDR1 SGHDT and CDR2 YYEEEE. The V end was cut by 4 bases, the J end by 4 bases, with 16 bases between. The CDR3 reads CASSPRGGLADTQYF. The CDR3 coding sequence is TGTGCCAGCAGCCCTAGGGGGGGGTTGGCAGATACGCAGTATTTT.

This chain connects TRBV5-4 to TRBJ1-1; no definite D call. Germline values: CDR1 SGHNT, CDR2 YYREEE (reference sequence). Between the trimmed V and J ends, which lost 4 bases and 0 bases, there was a span of 13 bases. CDR3 length: 15 residues. CDR3 DNA: TGTGCCAGCAGCCCGATGGAGGGTATGAACACTGAAGCTTTCTTT. Its translation is CASSPMEGMNTEAFF.

This chain connects TRBV18 to TRBJ2-1; 16 bases fit TRBD2. Germline-derived CDR1 and CDR2 are KGHSH and LQKENI. The CDR3 covers 18 residues. With V trimmed by 0 bases and J by 4 bases, 3 bases remained unmatched. In DNA, the CDR3 is TGTGCCAGCTCACCACCCGGGACTAGCGGGAGGGGTTACAATGAGCAGTTCTTC. The encoded protein is CASSPPGTSGRGYNEQFF.

V gene TRBV18 combines with J gene TRBJ2-7; 11 bases agree with TRBD2. Trimming at V came to 2 bases and at J to 1 base, leaving 1 base not matched to a gene. This CDR3 is 15 amino acids long. Germline values: CDR1 KGHSH, CDR2 LQKENI. Written as DNA, the CDR3 is TGTGCCAGCTCACCAAGGACTAGCGGGTCCTACGAGCAGTACTTC. Protein sequence: CASSPRTSGSYEQYF.

The rearrangement joins TRBV12-3 or TRBV12-4 to TRBJ1-5; D possibly corresponds to TRBD1 (5 bases). V gave up 8 bases and J gave up 3 bases, with 11 bases separating them. The CDR3 loop spans 13 amino acids. For the CDR3, the DNA is TGTGCCAGCCGGGACTCCGCCAATCAGCCCCAGCATTTT. Translating gives CASRDSANQPQHF.

The chain links TRBV4-1 to TRBJ1-1; the match to TRBD1 covers 7 bases. The CDR3 totals 13 residues. V lost 3 bases to trimming and J lost 3 bases; unmatched junction nucleotides: 1. Germline CDR1 reads MGHRA; CDR2 reads YSYEKL. CDR3: CASSHQGDTEAFF. CDR3 DNA sequence: TGCGCCAGCAGCCACCAGGGGGACACTGAAGCTTTCTTT.

The genes are TRBV7-2 and TRBJ2-7; possible D gene TRBD2, 6 bases. Trimming pared 4 bases from V and 3 bases from J, leaving 16 bases between. This CDR3 region has 15 residues. Germline assignment: CDR1 SGHTA and CDR2 FQGNSA. The CDR3 DNA sequence: TGTGCCAGCAGCTCGGGGACCGGGACTCACTACGAGCAGTACTTC. Translation gives CASSSGTGTHYEQYF. The whole variable domain, filled in from reference TRBV7-2 and TRBJ2-7, reads GAGVSQSPSNKVTEKGKDVELRCDPISGHTALYWYRQSLGQGLEFLIYFQGNSAPDKSGLPSDRFSAERTGGSVSTLTIQRTQQEDSAVYLCASSSGTGTHYEQYFGPGTRLTVT.